Below are 23 T cell receptor beta chains sequenced from a single sample in a study of technical replicates of blood from a few donors. Using immunoSEQ multiplex PCR, the repertoire was profiled, and TCRdb retains in-frame clones only, with some absent. Among around 80,000 clones listed, 93% were seen once. The sequencing sample was made of T cells isolated from PBMCs. The receptors here all came from a human donor in good health.

The rearrangement links TRBV9 to TRBJ2-3, with TRBD2 matching over 10 bases. V lost 0 bases and J lost 6; bases outside the gene matches: 10. This CDR3 spans 17 amino acids. Per the germline V gene, CDR1 is SGDLS and CDR2 is YYNGEE. The CDR3 sequence is CASSVDNLAGALDTQYF. The CDR3 DNA follows: TGTGCCAGCAGCGTAGATAATCTAGCGGGGGCCCTGGATACGCAGTATTTT.

This clone appeared a few times. The chain couples TRBV10-2 to TRBJ1-1; D unclear. The CDR3 is 15 amino acids. In germline, CDR1 is WSHSY, CDR2 SAAADI. Trimming took off 6 bases at V and 6 bases at J, with 20 bases between the two ends. This CDR3 reads CASSEADDLRAEAFF. CDR3 nucleotide sequence: TGCGCCAGCAGCGAGGCGGATGACCTGAGGGCTGAAGCTTTCTTT.

CDR3 sequence reads: CASSQDLSGATRYSNQPQHF. For the CDR3, the DNA is TGCGCCAGCAGCCAAGATCTCTCAGGGGCCACACGTTATAGCAATCAGCCCCAGCATTTT. This chain links TRBV4-1 with TRBJ1-5, with D perhaps matching TRBD1 (6 bases). CDR1 is MGHRA, CDR2 YSYEKL, per germline. This CDR3 has 20 amino acids. Between the trimmed V and J ends, which lost 0 bases and 0 bases, there was a span of 21 bases.

This chain links TRBV15 with TRBJ1-4; 8 positions agree with TRBD1. Germline CDR1 is LNHNV and CDR2 is YYDKDF (reference sequence). The J segment lost 3 bases and the V segment lost 3 bases, leaving 6 bases of the junction unmatched. The CDR3 length is 16 residues. The CDR3 is CATSRDREVSNEKLFF. As DNA, the CDR3 is TGTGCCACCAGCAGGGACAGGGAGGTGTCTAATGAAAAACTGTTTTTT. Full variable domain (outside the CDR3, taken from reference TRBV15 and TRBJ1-4): DAMVIQNPRYQVTQFGKPVTLSCSQTLNHNVMYWYQQKSSQAPKLLFHYYDKDFNNEADTPDNFQSRRPNTSFCFLDIRSPGLGDTAMYLCATSRDREVSNEKLFFGSGTQLSVL.

CDR3 region: CASSEQEATTDTQYF. The CDR3 DNA is TGTGCCAGCAGTGAACAGGAAGCAACAACAGATACGCAGTATTTT. The chain uses TRBV6-1 and TRBJ2-3; D is unresolved. Germline V gene sequence: CDR1 MNHNS, CDR2 SASEGT. The CDR3 totals 15 residues. Trimming left V 2 bases short and J 3 bases short, with 12 bases between.

The chain recombines TRBV7-9 with TRBJ1-2; TRBD1 matches 7 bases. Trimming cost V 3 bases and J 8 bases; bases outside gene matches: 12. This CDR3 comprises 15 residues. Germline V gene lookup returns CDR1 SEHNR and CDR2 FQNEAQ (reference sequence). The CDR3: CASSFPATGNLGYTF. CDR3 bases: TGTGCCAGCAGCTTTCCCGCGACAGGGAACTTAGGCTACACCTTC.

V is TRBV19 and J is TRBJ1-4; D may be TRBD1 (5 bases). The germline V gene has CDR1 LNHDA and CDR2 SQIVND (reference sequence). This CDR3 contains 12 residues. V was shortened by 5 bases and J by 5 bases, with 6 bases between the two germline ends. The CDR3: CASSRGNEKLFF. The CDR3 DNA reads as TGTGCCAGTAGTCGGGGGAATGAAAAACTGTTTTTT.

The chain joins TRBV10-2 to TRBJ1-1; TRBD1 agrees at 9 bases. The germline CDR1 and CDR2 sequences are WSHSY and SAAADI. V was clipped by 1 base and J by 7 bases; unmatched bases: 10. The CDR3 sequence is 16 residues long. CDR3 loop: CASSELGTGFRVEAFF. The CDR3 DNA sequence: TGCGCCAGCAGTGAGTTGGGGACAGGGTTCCGCGTTGAAGCTTTCTTT.

The chain joins TRBV10-3 to TRBJ1-2, with 7 positions matching TRBD1. V shed 5 bases and J 3 bases; nucleotides not matched to a gene: 3. The CDR3 has 13 residues. Germline CDR1 reads ENHRY; CDR2 reads SYGVKD. CDR3 loop: CAISTGTDYGYTF. The DNA for the CDR3 is TGTGCCATCAGTACCGGGACAGACTATGGCTACACCTTC.

A single count supports this clone. This sequence joins TRBV20-1 and TRBJ2-1; D not certain. CDR3 length: 11 residues. Germline CDR1 is DFQATT and CDR2 is SNEGSKA (reference sequence). Trimming left V 0 bases short and J 10 bases short, with 7 bases between. The CDR3 spells CSARDPPEQFF. The CDR3 DNA reads TGCAGTGCTAGAGATCCCCCAGAGCAGTTCTTC.

The chain carries TRBV30 and TRBJ1-2, with a weak D call TRBD1 (5 bases). The CDR3 contains 12 residues. V lost 0 bases to trimming and J lost 6 bases, with 8 bases between them. Germline-derived CDR1 and CDR2 are GTSNPN and SVGIG (reference sequence). CDR3 DNA: TGTGCCTGGAGTGTACAAGGGGATGGCTACACCTTC. Translation gives CAWSVQGDGYTF.

This clone occurred once. The CDR3 sequence: CASSLSPGGSGNTIYF. DNA of the CDR3: TGCGCCAGCAGCCTAAGCCCCGGAGGATCTGGAAACACCATATATTTT. J is TRBJ1-3 and V is TRBV10-2; D gene ambiguous. The CDR3 extends over 16 amino acids. Germline-derived CDR1 and CDR2 are WSHSY and SAAADI. V was cut by 6 bases and J by 1 base, with 16 bases left in between.

DNA of the CDR3: TGTGCCAGCAGCCAAGAACCAGGGCAGGGAAACACCATATATTTT. It specifies CASSQEPGQGNTIYF. The rearrangement uses TRBV4-2 and TRBJ1-3, with D perhaps TRBD1 (5 bases). Germline V gene sequence: CDR1 LGHNA, CDR2 YNFKEQ. The CDR3 consists of 15 residues. With 0 bases removed from V and 4 bases from J, the gap between germline ends came to 10 bases.

This chain connects TRBV7-6 to TRBJ2-7; D unclear. With 5 bases removed from V and 7 bases from J, the gap between germline ends came to 12 bases. Germline values: CDR1 SGHVS, CDR2 FNYEAQ. The CDR3 is 12 residues long. CDR3 DNA: TGTGCCAGCAGCCACTTCGGTTTTGAGCAGTACTTC. It encodes CASSHFGFEQYF. Filled out from reference TRBV7-6 and TRBJ2-7, the complete variable domain reads GAGVSQSPRYKVTKRGQDVALRCDPISGHVSLYWYRQALGQGPEFLTYFNYEAQQDKSGLPNDRFSAERPEGSISTLTIQRTEQRDSAMYRCASSHFGFEQYFGPGTRLTVT.

The rearrangement links TRBV11-3 to TRBJ1-2; 10 bases fit TRBD1. Germline V gives CDR1 SGHNT, CDR2 YENEEA. The CDR3 contains 16 residues. Unmatched junction bases numbered 4, after V lost 0 bases and J lost 3 bases. The CDR3 is CASSLEKTGGDYGYTF. The CDR3 nucleotides read TGTGCCAGCAGCTTAGAAAAGACAGGGGGCGACTATGGCTACACCTTC. Looking up the rest from reference TRBV11-3 and TRBJ1-2 gives the full variable domain: EAGVVQSPRYKIIEKKQPVAFWCNPISGHNTLYWYLQNLGQGPELLIRYENEEAVDDSQLPKDRFSAERLKGVDSTLKIQPAELGDSAVYLCASSLEKTGGDYGYTFGSGTRLTVV.

The chain carries TRBV29-1 and TRBJ2-4, with 7 bases identical to TRBD1. Germline CDR1 is SQVTM and CDR2 is ANQGSEA. Germline trimming cut 6 bases from V and 7 bases from J; bases unmatched to any gene: 6. The CDR3 is 12 amino acids. CDR3 DNA: TGCAGCGTCGCCACAGGGGAGAACATTCAGTACTTC. Translating gives CSVATGENIQYF. Together with reference TRBV29-1 and TRBJ2-4, the CDR3 gives the full variable domain: SAVISQKPSRDICQRGTSLTIQCQVDSQVTMMFWYRQQPGQSLTLIATANQGSEATYESGFVIDKFPISRPNLTFSTLTVSNMSPEDSSIYLCSVATGENIQYFGAGTRLSVL.

The chain recombines TRBV5-1 with TRBJ2-7, with TRBD1 identical over 8 bases. From germline, CDR1 is SGHRS and CDR2 YFSETQ. The CDR3 totals 15 residues. Germline trimming cut 0 bases from V and 2 bases from J; bases unmatched to any gene: 4. DNA of the CDR3: TGCGCCAGCAGCTTGGATGCAGGGGGCCCCTACGAGCAGTACTTC. Translating gives CASSLDAGGPYEQYF.

This clone was detected once. The chain uses TRBV4-1 and TRBJ2-7, with D tentatively TRBD1 (5 bases). V was pared by 1 base and J by 2 bases, with 15 bases between. Per germline, CDR1 MGHRA and CDR2 YSYEKL. The CDR3 runs to 16 residues. CDR3 nucleotide sequence: TGCGCCAGCAGCCAAGTCCCCACGACAGATCCCTACGAGCAGTACTTC. This codes for CASSQVPTTDPYEQYF.

The CDR3 loop is CASSLRLFEQETQYF. CDR3 in DNA: TGTGCCAGCAGCTTACGTTTGTTTGAGCAAGAGACCCAGTACTTC. This chain uses TRBV7-2 with TRBJ2-5; unclear D gene. V lost 2 bases, J lost 2 bases, and 12 bases lay in between. Germline CDR1 and CDR2: SGHTA and FQGNSA. The CDR3 has 15 amino acids.

The CDR3 spells CASSLNQGADEKLFF. The DNA for the CDR3 is TGTGCCAGCAGCTTAAATCAGGGGGCGGATGAAAAACTGTTTTTT. The chain recombines TRBV7-9 with TRBJ1-4; the match to TRBD1 covers 8 bases. J gave up 6 bases and V 2 bases, and 5 bases lay outside the gene matches. Germline loops: CDR1 SEHNR, CDR2 FQNEAQ (reference sequence). The CDR3 is 15 residues long.

V is TRBV5-1 and J is TRBJ2-3; tentatively, D is TRBD2 (6 bases). Germline values: CDR1 SGHRS, CDR2 YFSETQ. The CDR3 is made up of 14 amino acids. V was pared by 4 bases and J by 3 bases, with 12 bases between. The CDR3 DNA reads as TGCGCCAGCAGCGGCGGGGAAGGGACAGATACGCAGTATTTT. Encoded protein: CASSGGEGTDTQYF.

This chain joins TRBV6-1 and TRBJ1-2; TRBD1 matches at 7 bases. This CDR3 is built from 12 residues. CDR1 is MNHNS, CDR2 SASEGT, per germline. The V segment lost 6 bases and the J segment 6 bases; nucleotides outside the gene matches: 4. Here the CDR3 DNA reads TGTGCCAGCAGCGGACAGGCTGATGGCTACACCTTC. Translated: CASSGQADGYTF.

The CDR3 DNA sequence: TGTGCCTGGAGTCAACTAGAGAATGAGCAGTTCTTC. Residues: CAWSQLENEQFF. This chain links TRBV30 with TRBJ2-1, with D possibly being TRBD2 (5 bases). This CDR3 comprises 12 residues. Germline V lookup: CDR1 GTSNPN, CDR2 SVGIG (reference sequence). Trimming stripped 2 bases from V and 7 bases from J, with 9 bases between.